This T cell receptor beta chain was sequenced during a study of blood T cell repertoires in COVID-19. Clones were sequenced by immunoSEQ multiplex PCR, and TCRdb holds only the in-frame ones, with some missing. The sample lists approximately 190,000 clones; 85% to 90% were seen once. The sequence came from a woman aged 35 to 49 in a cohort exposed to, infected with or recovered from COVID-19 (not recorded which). The source material was PBMCs or T cells enriched from blood (not recorded which).

The chain's CDR3 is CASSPRVQADTQYF. The CDR3 DNA reads TGTGCCAGCAGCCCCAGGGTTCAGGCAGATACGCAGTATTTT. The chain uses TRBV5-8 and TRBJ2-3; TRBD1 is a possible D gene (5 bases). V lost 4 bases, J lost 4 bases, and 13 bases lay in between. CDR3 length equals 14 residues. Looked up from germline, CDR1 is SGHTS and CDR2 is YDEGEE.